The present T cell receptor (beta chain) was sequenced within a study of T-cell reconstitution after alpha-beta-depleted transplantation in children. Broader study findings: From newly produced T cells came most of the T-cell counts and diversity one year after transplant. Where alpha-beta T cells came from about two months after transplant was reportedly several hundred expanded graft clones.

This CDR3 comprises 12 residues. The germline V and J ends were trimmed by 4 bases and 12 bases, with 16 bases remaining between them. Germline CDR1 and CDR2: MDHEN and SYDVKM. Preparation of the TCRbeta library was carried out with unique molecular identifiers. A single record per CDR3 protein comes from TCRdb applying MiXCR to the PCR reads. The table lists about 490,000 distinct CDR3 sequences, about 10% of them singletons. This clonotype appeared many times. Its antigen is not known. The chain is built from TRBV28 and TRBJ2-7, with D possibly TRBD2 on 6 matching bases. The source material was PBMCs, sampled before TCRalphabeta/CD19-depleted stem cell transplant. The source is a child under 10 years old with inherited bone marrow failure, due to receive a stem cell transplant. CDR3 amino acids: CASSSEGGWRYF. The CDR3, as DNA: TGTGCCAGCAGTTCCGAGGGAGGTTGGCGGTACTTC.